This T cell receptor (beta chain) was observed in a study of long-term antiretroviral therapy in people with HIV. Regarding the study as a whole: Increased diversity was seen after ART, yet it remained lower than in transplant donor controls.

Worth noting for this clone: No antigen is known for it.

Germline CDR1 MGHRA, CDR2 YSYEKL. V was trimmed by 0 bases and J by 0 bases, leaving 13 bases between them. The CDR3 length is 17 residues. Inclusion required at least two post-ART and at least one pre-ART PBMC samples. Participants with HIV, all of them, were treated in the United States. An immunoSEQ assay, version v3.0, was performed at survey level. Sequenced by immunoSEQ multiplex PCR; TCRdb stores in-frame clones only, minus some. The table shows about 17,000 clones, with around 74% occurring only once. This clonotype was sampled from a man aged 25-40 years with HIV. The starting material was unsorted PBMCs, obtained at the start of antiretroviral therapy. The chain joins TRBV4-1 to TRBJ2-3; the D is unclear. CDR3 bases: TGCGCCAGCAGCCAAGATCCCCCGATTACTAGCACAGATACGCAGTATTTT. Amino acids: CASSQDPPITSTDTQYF.